Listed here are 27 T cell receptor beta chains from one sample, sequenced in a study of T cell responses to AZD1222 COVID-19 vaccine listed by TCRdb under 2021. Libraries were constructed by the immunoSEQ multiplex PCR assay. TCRdb obtained this table from immuneACCESS and retained in-frame rearrangements with V and J assigned. These tables miss some clones; where compared with another copy, unresolved V genes account for less than half of the shortfall, and the remainder is unexplained. In all, the sample holds roughly 160,000 clones, and around 94% of those were seen once. The top ten hold about 0.6% of the sample. The sample's time point, from its label and the paper: baseline before first vaccination. The material was peripheral blood, obtained on day 0 of AZD1222 vaccination. These receptors all come from an adult in good health.

The CDR3 protein is CASGGLYEQYF. The CDR3 nucleotides read TGTGCCAGTGGCGGGCTATACGAGCAGTACTTC. V and J are TRBV19 and TRBJ2-7; D is perhaps TRBD2 (5 bases). The CDR3 covers 11 residues. The germline gives CDR1 LNHDA, CDR2 SQIVND (reference sequence). The ends were cut back, 8 bases at V and 4 bases at J, with 9 bases in the middle.

This chain uses TRBV19 with TRBJ2-5; a weak D match, TRBD2 (5 bases). The CDR3 runs 12 residues. Germline assignment: CDR1 LNHDA and CDR2 SQIVND (reference sequence). Deletions cut 5 bases from V and 7 bases from J, with 11 bases between. The CDR3 DNA sequence: TGTGCCAGTAGTGAGGGAAAGGGGACCCAGTACTTC. Translated: CASSEGKGTQYF.

The chain couples TRBV2 to TRBJ2-1; 10 positions agree with TRBD1. The CDR3 length is 14 residues. Germline V CDR1 and CDR2: SNHLY, FYNNEI. Losses at the gene ends were 6 bases for V and 7 bases for J; bases not matched to a gene: 6. CDR3 in amino acids: CASRGRTGGNEQFF. CDR3 bases: TGTGCCAGCAGGGGGAGGACAGGGGGAAATGAGCAGTTCTTC.

V and J are TRBV27 and TRBJ1-2, with 9 nucleotides matching TRBD1. V shed 0 bases, J shed 12 bases, and the junction held 2 bases outside the gene matches. The CDR3 is 12 residues long. Germline CDR1 reads MNHEY; CDR2 reads SMNVEV (reference sequence). In DNA, the CDR3 is TGTGCCAGCAGTTTATCGGGGACAGGGAACACCTTC. This sequence encodes CASSLSGTGNTF.

V gene TRBV28 combines with J gene TRBJ2-2; D might be TRBD1 (5 bases). Germline assignment: CDR1 MDHEN and CDR2 SYDVKM. The V end was cut by 8 bases, the J end by 4 bases, with 8 bases between. The CDR3 sequence is 12 residues long. This chain's CDR3 is CASGAITGELFF. CDR3 DNA sequence: TGTGCCAGCGGGGCCATCACCGGGGAGCTGTTTTTT.

The chain links TRBV5-1 to TRBJ2-2; no definite D call. Looked up from germline, CDR1 is SGHRS and CDR2 is YFSETQ. V lost 5 bases and J lost 1, with 6 bases in between. The CDR3 totals 13 residues. CDR3 sequence: CASSVGNTGELFF. The CDR3, as DNA: TGCGCCAGCAGTGTGGGGAACACCGGGGAGCTGTTTTTT.

The chain links TRBV28 to TRBJ2-2; 8 bases map to TRBD1. The CDR3 covers 13 residues. J gave up 7 bases and V 6 bases, and 4 bases lay outside the gene matches. The germline gives CDR1 MDHEN, CDR2 SYDVKM. CDR3 loop: CASRRQGFGELFF. CDR3 DNA: TGTGCCAGCAGACGACAGGGGTTCGGGGAGCTGTTTTTT. Variable domain in full (rest from reference TRBV28 and TRBJ2-2): DVKVTQSSRYLVKRTGEKVFLECVQDMDHENMFWYRQDPGLGLRLIYFSYDVKMKEKGDIPEGYSVSREKKERFSLILESASTNQTSMYLCASRRQGFGELFFGEGSRLTVL.

The table lists this clone with a count of one. This chain uses TRBV12-5 with TRBJ1-4; tentatively, D is TRBD1 (5 bases). V shed 2 bases and J shed 12 bases, with 7 bases lying between them. The CDR3 length is 11 residues. Germline V gene sequence: CDR1 LGHNT, CDR2 FRNRAP. CDR3 DNA: TGTGCTAGTGGTTTGAAGGGACAACTGTTTTTT. This codes for CASGLKGQLFF.

The CDR3 sequence: CASSQFGQHYGYTF. CDR3 nucleotides: TGTGCCAGCAGCCAATTCGGACAGCACTATGGCTACACCTTC. This chain connects TRBV3-1 (or the pseudogene TRBV3-2) to TRBJ1-2; maybe TRBD1 (6 bases). The V gene lost 2 bases and the J gene lost 3 bases, with 10 bases spanning the gap. The CDR3 is 14 amino acids. Per germline, CDR1 LGHDT and CDR2 YNNKEL (reference sequence).

This clone has a single count. The chain has TRBV9 and TRBJ2-5; 8 bases are a match to TRBD2. The CDR3 contains 13 residues. Germline CDR1 reads SGDLS; CDR2 reads YYNGEE. V trimming: 3 bases; J trimming: 13 bases; junction bases outside the gene matches: 11. The CDR3 DNA sequence: TGTGCCAGCAGCGGGACTAGCCTTAGGGGTCTGTACTTC. It encodes CASSGTSLRGLYF.

The chain is built from TRBV5-5 and TRBJ1-4, with D unclear. Looked up from germline, CDR1 is SGHKS and CDR2 is YYEKEE (reference sequence). This CDR3 contains 16 residues. The V gene lost 4 bases and the J gene lost 8 bases, with 21 bases spanning the gap. The CDR3 DNA follows: TGTGCCAGCAGCCTCTCTATCCAACTTAACACGGAAAAACTGTTTTTT. Amino acid sequence: CASSLSIQLNTEKLFF.

The chain is built from TRBV27 and TRBJ2-3, with 8 bases aligning to TRBD2. The CDR3 length is 17 residues. Germline V gene data show CDR1 as MNHEY and CDR2 as SMNVEV (reference sequence). Trimming took 6 bases from V and 2 from J; bases not matched to a gene: 13. CDR3 residues: CASSLRGLAGSTDTQYF. CDR3 bases: TGTGCCAGCAGCCTCCGAGGGCTAGCGGGTTCCACAGATACGCAGTATTTT.

The chain has TRBV5-4 and TRBJ2-5; 11 nucleotides match TRBD2. V lost 4 bases to trimming and J lost 0 bases; unmatched junction nucleotides: 5. The CDR3 is made up of 16 amino acids. CDR1 is SGHNT and CDR2 is YYREEE in the germline V gene (reference sequence). CDR3 in DNA: TGTGCCAGCAGCCGGGGACTAGCGGAATACCAAGAGACCCAGTACTTC. It encodes CASSRGLAEYQETQYF.

V is TRBV28 and J is TRBJ2-3; TRBD2 aligns across 9 bases. CDR1 is MDHEN and CDR2 is SYDVKM in the germline V gene. This CDR3 region has 14 residues. With V trimmed by 6 bases and J by 1 base, 2 bases remained unmatched. In nucleotides, the CDR3 is TGTGCCAGCAGGGGCGGGAGGGGCACAGATACGCAGTATTTT. It is translated as CASRGGRGTDTQYF.

The CDR3 DNA reads TGTGCCAGCAGCCTAAACAGGGGCCAGAACACTGAAGCTTTCTTT. Protein: CASSLNRGQNTEAFF. The rearrangement uses TRBV27 and TRBJ1-1; 7 bases agree with TRBD1. Germline CDR1 is MNHEY and CDR2 is SMNVEV (reference sequence). This CDR3 spans 15 amino acids. The V and J ends lost 6 bases and 1 base, in that order; junction bases with no gene match: 8.

J is TRBJ1-5 and V is TRBV12-3 or TRBV12-4; no reliable D call. The CDR3 has 12 amino acids. The V end lost 2 bases, the J end lost 7 bases, and 6 bases lay between the germline ends. The CDR3, as DNA: TGTGCCAGCAGTTTACCTTCGCAGCCCCAGCATTTT. Protein: CASSLPSQPQHF.

This clone was observed a few times. The chain is built from TRBV6-1 and TRBJ1-1; D unclear. The CDR3 is made up of 13 amino acids. The ends were cut back, 3 bases at V and 0 bases at J, with 5 bases in the middle. The germline gives CDR1 MNHNS, CDR2 SASEGT. The CDR3 loop is CASSDSMNTEAFF. CDR3 sequence (DNA): TGTGCCAGCAGTGACAGCATGAACACTGAAGCTTTCTTT.

The CDR3: CASSELGPKVGETQYF. CDR3 DNA: TGTGCCAGCAGTGAATTAGGACCCAAGGTGGGGGAGACCCAGTACTTC. The V call is TRBV2, the J call TRBJ2-5, with D uncertain. Per the germline V gene, CDR1 is SNHLY and CDR2 is FYNNEI. This CDR3 spans 16 amino acids. The ends were cut back, 2 bases at V and 5 bases at J, with 18 bases in the middle.

This clone has only one observation. The rearrangement joins TRBV3-1 (or the pseudogene TRBV3-2) to TRBJ2-5, with D possibly TRBD2 on 6 matching bases. The CDR3 has 14 residues. The V gene lost 3 bases and the J gene lost 2 bases, with 10 bases spanning the gap. Germline V CDR1 and CDR2: LGHDT, YNNKEL (reference sequence). In DNA form, the CDR3 reads TGTGCCAGCAGCCAGGCGGGACTTCAAGAGACCCAGTACTTC. This translates into CASSQAGLQETQYF.

CDR3 sequence: CASSIEDRGAGQPQHF. CDR3 in DNA: TGTGCCAGTAGTATCGAAGACAGGGGGGCTGGTCAGCCCCAGCATTTT. This sequence joins TRBV19 and TRBJ1-5, with 9 nucleotides matching TRBD1. CDR3 size: 16 residues. Germline V gene data show CDR1 as LNHDA and CDR2 as SQIVND (reference sequence). J lost 6 bases, V lost 3 bases, and 9 bases had no gene match.

The rearrangement joins TRBV9 to TRBJ1-1; no clear D. Germline-derived CDR1 and CDR2 are SGDLS and YYNGEE. The CDR3 sequence is 15 residues long. V shed 4 bases and J shed 0 bases, with 13 bases lying between them. The CDR3 loop is CASSRESFMNTEAFF. Here the CDR3 DNA reads TGTGCCAGCAGCCGGGAGTCGTTCATGAACACTGAAGCTTTCTTT. The full variable domain, completed using reference TRBV9 and TRBJ1-1, is DSGVTQTPKHLITATGQRVTLRCSPRSGDLSVYWYQQSLDQGLQFLIQYYNGEERAKGNILERFSAQQFPDLHSELNLSSLELGDSALYFCASSRESFMNTEAFFGQGTRLTVV.

The V gene is TRBV2, the J gene TRBJ1-3; a possible D gene is TRBD1 (6 bases). Per the germline V gene, CDR1 is SNHLY and CDR2 is FYNNEI. The ends were cut back, 6 bases at V and 1 base at J, with 10 bases in the middle. The CDR3 has 14 amino acids. Written as DNA, the CDR3 is TGTGCCAGCAGGGGGGGCGCATCTGGAAACACCATATATTTT. It encodes CASRGGASGNTIYF.

The V and J genes are TRBV4-2 and TRBJ1-2; possibly TRBD1 for D (5 bases). This CDR3 is 15 amino acids long. Germline V CDR1 and CDR2: LGHNA, YNFKEQ. Trimming removed 0 bases at V and 4 bases at J, with 12 bases between. CDR3 DNA: TGTGCCAGCAGCCAAGAAGACGGCCAGGGCTATGGCTACACCTTC. It yields the protein CASSQEDGQGYGYTF.

CDR3 protein: CASSPGAHSNQPQHF. The CDR3 DNA sequence: TGTGCCAGCAGCCCAGGCGCTCATAGCAATCAGCCCCAGCATTTT. This rearrangement joins TRBV7-8 to TRBJ1-5; D gene uncertain. Germline lookup yields CDR1 SGHVS and CDR2 FQNEAQ. The CDR3 is 15 amino acids. The ends were cut back, 5 bases at V and 0 bases at J, with 11 bases in the middle.

The V and J genes are TRBV4-1 and TRBJ2-2; D is unclear. The germline CDR1 and CDR2 sequences are MGHRA and YSYEKL. The CDR3 totals 14 residues. V lost 4 bases, J lost 8 bases, and 14 bases lay in between. CDR3 sequence reads: CASSPSRVTGELFF. DNA of the CDR3: TGCGCCAGCAGCCCAAGTAGGGTTACGGGGGAGCTGTTTTTT.

This clone has a handful of counts. V gene TRBV7-9 combines with J gene TRBJ2-7; D tentatively fits TRBD1 or TRBD2 (5 bases each). This CDR3 comprises 12 residues. Trimming removed 2 bases at V and 6 bases at J, with 8 bases between. Germline loops: CDR1 SEHNR, CDR2 FQNEAQ (reference sequence). The CDR3 coding sequence is TGTGCCAGCAGCTTATCCGGGGCCGAGCAGTACTTC. It translates to CASSLSGAEQYF.

The V gene is TRBV15, the J gene TRBJ1-2; D remains unclear. V was trimmed by 2 bases and J by 1 base, leaving 8 bases between them. This CDR3 has 14 residues. CDR1 LNHNV and CDR2 YYDKDF come from the germline V gene (reference sequence). The CDR3 is CATSRQALNYGYTF. The CDR3 nucleotides are TGTGCCACCAGCAGACAGGCTCTTAACTATGGCTACACCTTC. Based on the CDR3 plus reference TRBV15 and TRBJ1-2, the full variable domain is DAMVIQNPRYQVTQFGKPVTLSCSQTLNHNVMYWYQQKSSQAPKLLFHYYDKDFNNEADTPDNFQSRRPNTSFCFLDIRSPGLGDTAMYLCATSRQALNYGYTFGSGTRLTVV.